The present T cell receptor (beta chain) was sequenced within a study of technical replicates of blood from four donors. Data came from immunoSEQ multiplex PCR; TCRdb stores just in-frame clones and leaves some out. The table includes more than 65,000 clones, just over 95% detected once. The germline V gene encodes CDR1 SGHDN and CDR2 FVKESK. V lost 0 bases to trimming and J lost 6 bases, with 14 bases between them. This CDR3 contains 16 residues. The chain couples TRBV14 to TRBJ2-2; D is perhaps TRBD2 (6 bases). The sequenced material came from T cells isolated from PBMCs. This sequence originates from a human donor in good health. CDR3: CASSQEVRRGAGELFF. The CDR3 DNA is TGTGCCAGCAGCCAAGAAGTGAGGCGGGGAGCCGGGGAGCTGTTTTTT.